Below, 27 T cell receptor beta chains from the same sample are listed, as sequenced in a study of blood T cell repertoires in COVID-19. Assay: immunoSEQ multiplex PCR; the TCRdb copy retains only in-frame clones and omits some. The data show roughly 100,000 clones, under 90% seen once. The sequenced material came from peripheral blood. The receptors here all came from a man older than 75 with acute or convalescent COVID-19.

The chain uses TRBV19 and TRBJ2-7, with 7 bases aligning to TRBD1. J was trimmed by 7 bases and V by 3 bases; bases with no gene match: 12. The CDR3 is made up of 15 amino acids. Germline V gene data show CDR1 as LNHDA and CDR2 as SQIVND (reference sequence). The CDR3, as DNA: TGTGCCAGTAGTATGGAAACGGGGACAGCTGATGAGCAGTACTTC. It translates to CASSMETGTADEQYF. The full variable domain, its missing parts supplied by reference TRBV19 and TRBJ2-7, is DGGITQSPKYLFRKEGQNVTLSCEQNLNHDAMYWYRQDPGQGLRLIYYSQIVNDFQKGDIAEGYSVSREKKESFPLTVTSAQKNPTAFYLCASSMETGTADEQYFGPGTRLTVT.

The J gene is TRBJ2-7, the V gene TRBV9; no clear D. V was shortened by 0 bases and J by 3 bases, with 7 bases between the two germline ends. Germline V gene data show CDR1 as SGDLS and CDR2 as YYNGEE. This CDR3 region has 13 residues. CDR3 sequence (DNA): TGTGCCAGCAGCGTAGTTCCCTACTACGAGCAGTACTTC. Its translation: CASSVVPYYEQYF. Full variable domain (remainder filled in from reference TRBV9 and TRBJ2-7): DSGVTQTPKHLITATGQRVTLRCSPRSGDLSVYWYQQSLDQGLQFLIQYYNGEERAKGNILERFSAQQFPDLHSELNLSSLELGDSALYFCASSVVPYYEQYFGPGTRLTVT.

The chain carries TRBV18 and TRBJ2-3; D gene uncertain. Trimming shortened V by 3 bases and J by 0 bases, and 7 bases separated the two germline ends. Germline V gene lookup returns CDR1 KGHSH and CDR2 LQKENI. This CDR3 is 14 amino acids long. This CDR3 reads CASSPLSSTDTQYF. DNA for the CDR3: TGTGCCAGCTCACCGCTTAGCAGCACAGATACGCAGTATTTT. Drawing the rest from reference TRBV18 and TRBJ2-3, the complete variable domain is NAGVMQNPRHLVRRRGQEARLRCSPMKGHSHVYWYRQLPEEGLKFMVYLQKENIIDESGMPKERFSAEFPKEGPSILRIQQVVRGDSAAYFCASSPLSSTDTQYFGPGTRLTVL.

J is TRBJ2-2 and V is TRBV19, with D possibly matching TRBD1 (7 bases). Germline loops: CDR1 LNHDA, CDR2 SQIVND (reference sequence). The V end was cut by 3 bases, the J end by 4 bases, with 21 bases between. There are 18 residues in the CDR3. DNA of the CDR3: TGTGCCAGTAGTATGGAGGGGACGTCCGGGACAGCCACCGGGGAGCTGTTTTTT. Translated, it gives CASSMEGTSGTATGELFF.

The gene calls are TRBV7-3 and TRBJ2-2, with a tentative D call TRBD2 (5 bases). The germline gives CDR1 SGHTA, CDR2 FQGTGA. V lost 2 bases and J lost 6, with 13 bases in between. The CDR3 spans 15 residues. As DNA, the CDR3 is TGTGCCAGCAGCTTATACTCTACTAGTCCCGGGGAGCTGTTTTTT. It encodes CASSLYSTSPGELFF.

This chain uses TRBV24-1 with TRBJ2-1; 8 bases are shared with TRBD2. Germline assignment: CDR1 KGHDR and CDR2 SFDVKD. The CDR3 totals 17 residues. V lost 5 bases to trimming and J lost 0 bases; unmatched junction nucleotides: 8. CDR3 nucleotides: TGTGCCACCAGTGGGACCACTAGCGGAACCTCCTACAATGAGCAGTTCTTC. Its translation: CATSGTTSGTSYNEQFF.

The chain carries TRBV28 and TRBJ2-5; maybe TRBD1 (6 bases). The CDR3 runs 14 residues. V lost 6 bases and J lost 4, with 15 bases in between. CDR1 is MDHEN, CDR2 SYDVKM, per germline. The CDR3 coding sequence is TGTGCCAGCAGGGACTTCTCCAGGGGAGAGACCCAGTACTTC. Translation: CASRDFSRGETQYF.

This clone was detected once. The chain uses TRBV5-4 and TRBJ2-7; 12 bases are shared with TRBD2. J was trimmed by 0 bases and V by 4 bases; bases with no gene match: 5. The CDR3 extends over 16 amino acids. Germline V gene data show CDR1 as SGHNT and CDR2 as YYREEE (reference sequence). CDR3 region: CASSPGLAGISYEQYF. The CDR3 region has the DNA TGTGCCAGCAGCCCTGGACTAGCGGGAATCTCCTACGAGCAGTACTTC.

The J gene is TRBJ2-1, the V gene TRBV5-4; D may be TRBD2 (6 bases). The V gene's germline CDR1 is SGHNT and CDR2 YYREEE (reference sequence). V lost 5 bases and J lost 6, with 18 bases in between. The CDR3 spans 15 residues. CDR3 loop: CASRFGGGLSNEQFF. The DNA of the CDR3 is TGTGCCAGCAGGTTCGGGGGAGGCCTGAGCAATGAGCAGTTCTTC.

V is TRBV30 and J is TRBJ2-7; the D gene is possibly TRBD1 (6 bases). The CDR3 is made up of 15 amino acids. The germline gives CDR1 GTSNPN, CDR2 SVGIG (reference sequence). V dropped 5 bases and J dropped 3 bases, with 20 bases sitting between them. The CDR3 coding sequence is TGTGCCTGGGGAACGAACCCAGGGGTGGACTACGAGCAGTACTTC. It is translated as CAWGTNPGVDYEQYF. Combining the CDR3 with reference TRBV30 and TRBJ2-7 gives the whole variable domain SQTIHQWPATLVQPVGSPLSLECTVEGTSNPNLYWYRQAAGRGLQLLFYSVGIGQISSEVPQNLSASRPQDRQFILSSKKLLLSDSGFYLCAWGTNPGVDYEQYFGPGTRLTVT.

This clone was seen a single time. The V call is TRBV19, the J call TRBJ1-5; 7 nucleotides match TRBD1. This CDR3 has 19 amino acids. Germline V CDR1 and CDR2: LNHDA, SQIVND (reference sequence). Trimming cost V 5 bases and J 0 bases; bases outside gene matches: 16. The CDR3 region is CASSPQGFVSQYSNQPQHF. For the CDR3, the DNA is TGTGCCAGTAGTCCACAGGGGTTCGTCTCCCAGTATAGCAATCAGCCCCAGCATTTT.

Here the CDR3 reads CASSLNRENTGELFF. The CDR3 DNA follows: TGTGCCAGCAGCTTAAACAGGGAGAACACCGGGGAGCTGTTTTTT. V usage is TRBV7-3 and J usage is TRBJ2-2; D is possibly TRBD1 (6 bases). The CDR3 is made up of 15 amino acids. Trimming took 1 base from V and 1 from J, leaving 7 bases between them. Germline V gene lookup returns CDR1 SGHTA and CDR2 FQGTGA.

A few counts support this clone. V and J are TRBV7-9 and TRBJ2-7, with 7 bases lining up with TRBD1. Germline lookup yields CDR1 SEHNR and CDR2 FQNEAQ (reference sequence). This CDR3 contains 15 residues. V lost 2 bases and J lost 5; bases outside the gene matches: 9. CDR3 DNA: TGTGCCAGCAGCTTAAGAACAGGGGATCGTAACGAGCAGTACTTC. It yields the protein CASSLRTGDRNEQYF.

This chain connects TRBV2 to TRBJ1-3; 9 nucleotides match TRBD1. CDR1 SNHLY and CDR2 FYNNEI come from the germline V gene. With 8 bases clipped from V and 3 bases from J, the junction kept 11 bases outside the gene matches. There are 16 residues in the CDR3. For the CDR3, the DNA is TGTGCCAGCGGTCAGATCGGACAGGGGAGTGGAAACACCATATATTTT. Its protein product is CASGQIGQGSGNTIYF.

The rearrangement joins TRBV24-1 to TRBJ2-1, with TRBD2 matching over 11 bases. The CDR3 is 17 residues long. Germline CDR1 reads KGHDR; CDR2 reads SFDVKD. The junction had 3 bases not matched to a gene; V was cut back by 3 bases and J by 0 bases. CDR3 region: CATSDVLAGGSYNEQFF. The CDR3 DNA is TGTGCCACCAGTGATGTCCTAGCGGGAGGCTCCTACAATGAGCAGTTCTTC.

The chain uses TRBV2 and TRBJ2-3, with 8 bases fitting TRBD1. Per germline, CDR1 SNHLY and CDR2 FYNNEI. CDR3 length equals 15 residues. The V and J ends lost 7 bases and 1 base, in that order; junction bases with no gene match: 7. As DNA, the CDR3 is TGTGCCAGCAACGACAGGGGAAGGGGCACAGATACGCAGTATTTT. Translated, it gives CASNDRGRGTDTQYF. The entire variable domain, with the rest obtained from reference TRBV2 and TRBJ2-3, is as follows: EPEVTQTPSHQVTQMGQEVILRCVPISNHLYFYWYRQILGQKVEFLVSFYNNEISEKSEIFDDQFSVERPDGSNFTLKIRSTKLEDSAMYFCASNDRGRGTDTQYFGPGTRLTVL.

V is TRBV2 and J is TRBJ2-1, with 11 positions matching TRBD1. V gave up 4 bases and J gave up 8 bases; unmatched junction bases: 7. CDR1 and CDR2 from the germline V gene are SNHLY and FYNNEI. This CDR3 contains 15 residues. The CDR3 protein is CASSGTGGIWYEQFF. As DNA, the CDR3 is TGTGCCAGCAGTGGGACAGGGGGCATATGGTATGAGCAGTTCTTC.

The rearrangement links TRBV5-6 to TRBJ1-5; possible D gene TRBD1, 6 bases. CDR1 and CDR2 (germline): SGHDT, YYEEEE. Trimming took off 3 bases at V and 2 bases at J, with 15 bases between the two ends. This CDR3 is built from 16 residues. The CDR3, as DNA: TGTGCCAGCAGCTCTCGACAGGCAGGGGGCAATCAGCCCCAGCATTTT. This gives the protein CASSSRQAGGNQPQHF.

Here the CDR3 DNA reads TGTGCCAGCAGTTCCTCCAGGTCTTATGGCTACACCTTC. Its translation is CASSSSRSYGYTF. The chain carries TRBV6-5 and TRBJ1-2, with unresolved D. The CDR3 spans 13 residues. Deletions cut 4 bases from V and 5 bases from J, with 11 bases between. Germline V lookup: CDR1 MNHEY, CDR2 SVGAGI.

This chain connects TRBV5-6 to TRBJ1-2; D ambiguous. Germline CDR1 SGHDT, CDR2 YYEEEE. V lost 2 bases to trimming and J lost 3 bases, with 11 bases between them. The CDR3 runs to 14 residues. DNA of the CDR3: TGTGCCAGCAGCTTTTGGGAGTCTGACTATGGCTACACCTTC. Its translation is CASSFWESDYGYTF.

The V gene is TRBV6-5, the J gene TRBJ1-5; TRBD1 agrees at 11 bases. After removal of 6 bases from V and 3 bases from J, the junction contained 4 bases not matched to a gene. This CDR3 has 15 residues. Germline V gene data show CDR1 as MNHEY and CDR2 as SVGAGI. The CDR3 DNA reads TGTGCCAGCAGAAAGGGACAGGGGGACAATCAGCCCCAGCATTTT. It translates to CASRKGQGDNQPQHF.

V gene TRBV11-2 combines with J gene TRBJ2-7; no definite D call. Per germline, CDR1 SGHAT and CDR2 FQNNGV. This CDR3 has 11 residues. The germline V and J ends were trimmed by 4 bases and 4 bases, with 5 bases remaining between them. This CDR3 reads CASSSLYEQYF. The CDR3 DNA reads as TGTGCCAGCAGCTCTCTTTACGAGCAGTACTTC.

This chain links TRBV7-8 with TRBJ2-1; 9 nucleotides match TRBD1. J gave up 5 bases and V 1 base, and 9 bases lay outside the gene matches. Germline values: CDR1 SGHVS, CDR2 FQNEAQ. This CDR3 has 17 amino acids. Here the CDR3 DNA reads TGTGCCAGCAGCTTAGGGTATTTGGGACAGGGAAACAATGAGCAGTTCTTC. Its translation is CASSLGYLGQGNNEQFF. The full variable domain, its missing parts supplied by reference TRBV7-8 and TRBJ2-1, is GAGVSQSPRYKVAKRGQDVALRCDPISGHVSLFWYQQALGQGPEFLTYFQNEAQLDKSGLPSDRFFAERPEGSVSTLKIQRTQQEDSAVYLCASSLGYLGQGNNEQFFGPGTRLTVL.

V and J are TRBV18 and TRBJ2-2; 10 nucleotides match TRBD1. This CDR3 has 17 amino acids. The germline V gene encodes CDR1 KGHSH and CDR2 LQKENI. V shed 0 bases and J 2 bases; nucleotides not matched to a gene: 3. The DNA of the CDR3 is TGTGCCAGCTCACCACCAGGGACAGGGGTTAACACCGGGGAGCTGTTTTTT. Its protein is CASSPPGTGVNTGELFF.

In its sample, this clone was seen a few times. The chain carries TRBV4-1 and TRBJ1-3; 10 bases are shared with TRBD1. Germline V lookup: CDR1 MGHRA, CDR2 YSYEKL. The junction had 14 bases not matched to a gene; V was cut back by 3 bases and J by 0 bases. The CDR3 runs 20 residues. CDR3 in amino acids: CASSQRDRGSPPSSGNTIYF. The CDR3 DNA sequence: TGCGCCAGCAGCCAGAGGGACAGGGGATCCCCCCCGAGCTCTGGAAACACCATATATTTT.

CDR3: CASTEGGETQYF. CDR3 DNA sequence: TGTGCCAGCACGGAGGGTGGAGAGACCCAGTACTTC. J is TRBJ2-5 and V is TRBV28, with a possible D match to TRBD2 (6 bases). Germline V gene lookup returns CDR1 MDHEN and CDR2 SYDVKM. Trimming took off 7 bases at V and 4 bases at J, with 10 bases between the two ends. The CDR3 has 12 residues.

This clone was counted a single time. The CDR3 protein is CASRVSENSPLHF. The CDR3 DNA reads TGTGCCAGCAGGGTGTCAGAAAATTCACCCCTCCACTTT. This chain connects TRBV2 to TRBJ1-6; D is undetermined. With 6 bases removed from V and 7 bases from J, the gap between germline ends came to 10 bases. This CDR3 comprises 13 residues. Germline V gene lookup returns CDR1 SNHLY and CDR2 FYNNEI.